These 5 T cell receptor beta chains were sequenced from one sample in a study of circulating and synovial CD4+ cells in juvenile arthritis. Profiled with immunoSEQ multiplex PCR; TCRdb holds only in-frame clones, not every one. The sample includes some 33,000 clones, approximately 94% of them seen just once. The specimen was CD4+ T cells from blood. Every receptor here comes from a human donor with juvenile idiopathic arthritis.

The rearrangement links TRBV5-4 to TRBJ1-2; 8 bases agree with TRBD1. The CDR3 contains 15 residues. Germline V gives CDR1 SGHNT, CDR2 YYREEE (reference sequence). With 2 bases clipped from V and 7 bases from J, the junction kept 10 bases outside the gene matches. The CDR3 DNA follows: TGTGCCAGCAGCTTCCCCCGGACAGGGATATTTGGCTACACCTTC. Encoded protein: CASSFPRTGIFGYTF.

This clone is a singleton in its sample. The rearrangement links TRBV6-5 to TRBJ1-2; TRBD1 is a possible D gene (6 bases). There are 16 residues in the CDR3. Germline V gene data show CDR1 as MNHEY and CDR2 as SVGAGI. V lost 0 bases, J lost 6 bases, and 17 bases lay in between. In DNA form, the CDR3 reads TGTGCCAGCAGTTACTCGGGAATAGGGGGATTTAATGGCTACACCTTC. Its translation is CASSYSGIGGFNGYTF.

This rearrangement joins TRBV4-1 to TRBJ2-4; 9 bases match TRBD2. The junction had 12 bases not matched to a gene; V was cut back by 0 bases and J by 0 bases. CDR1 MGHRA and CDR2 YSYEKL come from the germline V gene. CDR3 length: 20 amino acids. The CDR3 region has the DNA TGCGCCAGCAGCCAAGAAAAGGGCGGGGGGGCCTTGCTAGCCAAAAACATTCAGTACTTC. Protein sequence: CASSQEKGGGALLAKNIQYF.

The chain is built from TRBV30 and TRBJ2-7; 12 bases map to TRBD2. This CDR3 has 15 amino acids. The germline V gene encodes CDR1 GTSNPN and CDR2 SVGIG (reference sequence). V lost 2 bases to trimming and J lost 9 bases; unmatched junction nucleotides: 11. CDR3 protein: CAWSTPASGGGGQYF. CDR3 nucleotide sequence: TGTGCCTGGAGTACCCCGGCTAGCGGGGGGGGCGGGCAGTACTTC.

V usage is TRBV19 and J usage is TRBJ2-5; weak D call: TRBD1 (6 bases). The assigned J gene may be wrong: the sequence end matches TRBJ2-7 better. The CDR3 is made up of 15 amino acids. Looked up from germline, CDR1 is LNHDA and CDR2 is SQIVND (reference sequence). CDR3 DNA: TGTGCCAGTAGTATACACAGGGAACCCTCCTACGAGCAGTACTTC. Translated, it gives CASSIHREPSYEQYF.